This T cell receptor (beta chain) was identified during a study of response to subunit inactivated influenza vaccine. Germline trimming cut 3 bases from V and 4 bases from J; bases unmatched to any gene: 7. CDR1 and CDR2 from the germline V gene are MGHRA and YSYEKL. This CDR3 has 15 residues. Only a few counts were recorded for this clonotype. TCRdb fed the RT-PCR reads into MiXCR, producing one record per CDR3 protein. Seen here are 530,000 or so distinct CDR3 sequences, 25% observed once, and the top ten hold 1.9%. The TCR originated in a man aged 45 to 65 who received an inactivated influenza vaccine. The gene calls are TRBV4-1 and TRBJ2-3, with TRBD2 matching 7 bases. Sequences were derived from CD4+ T cells sorted from PBMCs, sampled 5 to 6 days after vaccination. CDR3 residues: CASSQSGGVSDTQYF. CDR3 bases: TGCGCCAGCAGCCAGTCGGGGGGAGTCTCAGATACGCAGTATTTT.